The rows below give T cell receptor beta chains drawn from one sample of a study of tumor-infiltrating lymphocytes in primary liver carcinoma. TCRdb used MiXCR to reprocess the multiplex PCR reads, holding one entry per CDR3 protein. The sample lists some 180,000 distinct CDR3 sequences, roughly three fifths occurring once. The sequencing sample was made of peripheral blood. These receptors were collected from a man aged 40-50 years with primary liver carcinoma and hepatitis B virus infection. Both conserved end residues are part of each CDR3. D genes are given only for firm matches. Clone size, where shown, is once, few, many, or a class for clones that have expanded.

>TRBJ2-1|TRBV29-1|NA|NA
CSVEPTFYNKQFF
TGCAGCGTTGAACCCACTTTCTACAATAAGCAGTTCTTC
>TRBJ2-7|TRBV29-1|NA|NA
CSVDVTGADQYF
TGCAGCGTTGATGTAACGGGAGCCGATCAGTACTTC
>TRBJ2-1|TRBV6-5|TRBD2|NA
CASSLRGALGNEQFF
TGTGCCAGCAGTTTGCGGGGGGCCCTTGGAAATGAGCAGTTCTTC
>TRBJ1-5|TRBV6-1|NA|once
CASDRKRQPQHF
TGTGCCAGCGATCGGAAAAGACAGCCCCAGCATTTT
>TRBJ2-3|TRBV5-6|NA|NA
CASSFGQLSTDTQYF
TGTGCCAGCAGCTTTGGGCAGTTGAGCACAGATACGCAGTATTTT
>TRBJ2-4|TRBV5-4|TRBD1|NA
CASISGQTLTDIQYF
TGTGCCAGCATCTCGGGACAGACGCTCACAGACATTCAGTACTTC
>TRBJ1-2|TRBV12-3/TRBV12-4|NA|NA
CASSIHTGGGNYGYTF
TGTGCCAGCAGTATACATACGGGGGGCGGGAACTATGGCTACACCTTC
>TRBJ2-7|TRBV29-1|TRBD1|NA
CSGGQGGYEQYF
TGCAGCGGGGGACAGGGCGGTTACGAGCAGTACTTC
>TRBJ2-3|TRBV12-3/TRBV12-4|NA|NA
CASSPADGLTDTQYF
TGTGCCAGCAGTCCGGCGGATGGCCTTACAGATACGCAGTATTTT
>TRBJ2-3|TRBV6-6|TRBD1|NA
CASSFMGTVTDTKYF
TGCGCCAGCAGTTTCATGGGGACAGTCACAGATACGAAGTATTTT
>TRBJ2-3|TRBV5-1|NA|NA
CASSLDSLTQYF
TGCGCCAGCAGCTTGGACTCACTTACGCAGTATTTT
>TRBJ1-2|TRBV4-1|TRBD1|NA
CASSQLFAGGVLNYGYTF
TGCGCCAGCAGCCAACTTTTTGCAGGGGGCGTCCTTAACTATGGCTACACCTTC
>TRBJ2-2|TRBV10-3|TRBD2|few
CAISEPGLAGVLNTGELFF
TGTGCCATCAGTGAGCCGGGACTAGCGGGAGTCTTGAACACCGGGGAGCTGTTTTTT
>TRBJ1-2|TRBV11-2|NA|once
CVSGPPESYGYTF
TGTGTCAGCGGCCCTCCGGAGTCCTATGGCTACACCTTC
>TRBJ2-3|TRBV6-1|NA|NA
CASSEYGTDTQYF
TGTGCCAGCAGTGAATATGGGACGGATACGCAGTATTTT
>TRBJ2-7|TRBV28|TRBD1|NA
CVSSSATGLSYEQYF
TGTGTCAGCAGTTCAGCGACAGGGCTCTCATACGAGCAGTACTTC
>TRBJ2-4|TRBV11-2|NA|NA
CASSRPGSEKYKNIQYF
TGTGCCAGCAGCCGCCCGGGCAGTGAAAAATACAAAAACATTCAGTACTTC
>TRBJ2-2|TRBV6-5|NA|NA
CASRKGLDTGELFF
TGTGCCAGCAGGAAGGGGTTGGACACCGGGGAGCTGTTTTTT
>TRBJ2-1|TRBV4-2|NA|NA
CASSPAGYKQFF
TGTGCCAGCAGCCCCGCGGGGTATAAGCAGTTCTTC
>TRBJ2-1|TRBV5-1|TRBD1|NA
CASSPQGLAYNEQFF
TGCGCCAGCAGCCCACAGGGGCTCGCCTACAATGAGCAGTTCTTC
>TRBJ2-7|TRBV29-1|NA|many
CSVVDGEQYF
TGCAGCGTTGTTGACGGGGAGCAGTACTTC
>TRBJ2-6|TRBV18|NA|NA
CASSPSRSGANVLTF
TGTGCCAGCTCACCATCCAGGTCTGGGGCCAACGTCCTGACTTTC
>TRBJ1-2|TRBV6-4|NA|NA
CASSGQENYGYTF
TGTGCCAGCAGTGGGCAGGAAAACTATGGCTACACCTTC
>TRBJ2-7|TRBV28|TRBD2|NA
CASSRFSGSVSDEQYF
TGTGCCAGCAGTCGCTTTAGCGGGAGTGTCTCGGACGAGCAGTACTTC
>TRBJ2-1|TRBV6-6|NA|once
CASIGVNEQFF
TGTGCCAGCATTGGGGTCAATGAGCAGTTCTTC
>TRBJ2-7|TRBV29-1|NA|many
CSVESQNPYEQYF
TGCAGCGTTGAAAGCCAGAATCCTTACGAGCAGTACTTC
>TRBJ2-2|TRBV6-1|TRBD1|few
CASRRDSGELFF
TGTGCCAGCAGAAGGGACAGCGGGGAGCTGTTTTTT
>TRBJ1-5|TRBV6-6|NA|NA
CASSYPSGAGNQPQLF
TGTGCCAGCAGTTACCCCTCAGGGGCGGGTAACCAGCCCCAGCTTTTT
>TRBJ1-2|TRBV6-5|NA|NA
CASRDRPSNGYTF
TGTGCCAGCAGGGACCGGCCATCCAATGGCTACACCTTC
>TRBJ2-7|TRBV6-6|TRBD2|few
CASSYSSLAGAYEQYF
TGTGCCAGCAGTTACTCGAGCCTAGCGGGAGCCTACGAGCAGTACTTC
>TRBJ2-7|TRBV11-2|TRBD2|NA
CASSLGLAGTDYERYF
TGTGCAAGCAGCTTGGGACTAGCGGGTACTGACTACGAGCGGTACTTC
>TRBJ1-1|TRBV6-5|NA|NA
CASSYGGRGGAGNTEAFF
TGTGCCAGCAGTTACGGGGGTCGGGGGGGCGCGGGTAACACTGAAGCTTTCTTT
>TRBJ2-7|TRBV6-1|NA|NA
CASTPLTGYEQYF
TGTGCCAGCACTCCCCTGACAGGTTACGAGCAGTACTTC
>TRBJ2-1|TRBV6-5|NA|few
CASAGSKGSNEQFF
TGTGCCAGCGCCGGGTCCAAGGGATCCAATGAGCAGTTCTTC
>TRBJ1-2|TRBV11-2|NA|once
CASNPLDRIFYGYTF
TGTGCCAGCAACCCCTTGGACAGAATCTTCTATGGCTACACCTTC
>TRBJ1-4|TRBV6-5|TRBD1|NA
CASGRTGQVEKLFF
TGTGCCAGCGGAAGGACAGGACAGGTTGAAAAACTGTTTTTT